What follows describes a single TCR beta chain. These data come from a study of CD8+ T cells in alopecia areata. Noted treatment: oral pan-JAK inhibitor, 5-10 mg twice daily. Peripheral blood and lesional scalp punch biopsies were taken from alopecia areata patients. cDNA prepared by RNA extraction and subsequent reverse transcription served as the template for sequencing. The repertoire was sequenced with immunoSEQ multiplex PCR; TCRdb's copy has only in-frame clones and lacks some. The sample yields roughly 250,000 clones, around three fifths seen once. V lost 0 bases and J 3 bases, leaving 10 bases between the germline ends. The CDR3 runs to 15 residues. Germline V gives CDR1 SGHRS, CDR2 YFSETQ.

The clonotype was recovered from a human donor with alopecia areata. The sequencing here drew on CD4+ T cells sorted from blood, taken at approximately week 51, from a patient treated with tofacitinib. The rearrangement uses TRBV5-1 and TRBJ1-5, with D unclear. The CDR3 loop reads CASSLDGPDNQPQHF. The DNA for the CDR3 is TGCGCCAGCAGCTTGGATGGTCCGGACAATCAGCCCCAGCATTTT.